Reported below is one T cell receptor (beta chain). This sample also contains other DNA sequences that code for the same CDR3. The data are from a study of blood T cell repertoires in COVID-19. As for the study in general: Specimens from acute and convalescent COVID-19 originated in the United States, Italy and Spain.

The CDR3 runs 15 residues. CDR1 is LGHDT and CDR2 is YNNKEL in the germline V gene (reference sequence). V lost 0 bases and J 2 bases, leaving 11 bases between the germline ends. Original processing notes: Reference gene primer amplification yielded estimated nucleated cell counts. Sequenced by immunoSEQ multiplex PCR; TCRdb stores in-frame clones only, minus some. Clone size and the V and J calls come from that table; the DNA yielded D and trimming. The sample lists roughly 52,000 clones; about 79% were seen once. The sequencing sample was made of peripheral blood. This receptor was taken from a man older than 75 with COVID-19, enrolled during active disease. The chain is built from TRBV3-1 (or the pseudogene TRBV3-2) and TRBJ2-7; D may be TRBD2 (6 bases). The CDR3 spells CASSQEVGGAYEQYF. In nucleotides, the CDR3 is TGTGCCAGCAGCCAAGAGGTCGGCGGGGCCTACGAGCAGTACTTC.